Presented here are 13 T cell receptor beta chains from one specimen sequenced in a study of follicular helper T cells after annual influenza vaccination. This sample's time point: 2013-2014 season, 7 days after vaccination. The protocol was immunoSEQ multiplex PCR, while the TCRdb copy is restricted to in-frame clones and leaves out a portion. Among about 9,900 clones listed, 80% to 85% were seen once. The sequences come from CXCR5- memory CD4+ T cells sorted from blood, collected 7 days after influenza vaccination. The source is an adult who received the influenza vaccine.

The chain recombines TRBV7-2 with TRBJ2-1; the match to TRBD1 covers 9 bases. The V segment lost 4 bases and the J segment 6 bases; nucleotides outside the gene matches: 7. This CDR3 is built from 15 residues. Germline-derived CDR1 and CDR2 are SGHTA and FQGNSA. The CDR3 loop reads CASSSGQGALNEQFF. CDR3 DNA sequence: TGTGCCAGCAGCTCGGGACAGGGAGCCCTCAATGAGCAGTTCTTC.

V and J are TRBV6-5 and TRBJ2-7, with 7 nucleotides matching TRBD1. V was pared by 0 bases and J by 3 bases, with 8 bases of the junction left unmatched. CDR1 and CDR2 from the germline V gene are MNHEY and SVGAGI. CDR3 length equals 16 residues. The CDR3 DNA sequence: TGTGCCAGCAGTTACTCTATTCCTGACAGGGACTACGAGCAGTACTTC. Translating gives CASSYSIPDRDYEQYF.

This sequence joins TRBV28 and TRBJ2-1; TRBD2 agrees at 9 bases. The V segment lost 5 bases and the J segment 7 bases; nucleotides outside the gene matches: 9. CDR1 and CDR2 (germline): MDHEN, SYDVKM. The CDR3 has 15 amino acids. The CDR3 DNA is TGTGCCAGCAGTGTTATAGCGGGAGTGGGGAATGAGCAGTTCTTC. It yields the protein CASSVIAGVGNEQFF. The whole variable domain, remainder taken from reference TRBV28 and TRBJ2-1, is DVKVTQSSRYLVKRTGEKVFLECVQDMDHENMFWYRQDPGLGLRLIYFSYDVKMKEKGDIPEGYSVSREKKERFSLILESASTNQTSMYLCASSVIAGVGNEQFFGPGTRLTVL.

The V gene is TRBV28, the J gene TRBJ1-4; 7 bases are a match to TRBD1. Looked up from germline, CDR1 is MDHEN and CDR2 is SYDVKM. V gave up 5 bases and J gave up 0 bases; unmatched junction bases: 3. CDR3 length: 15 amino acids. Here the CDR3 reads CASSRGTATNEKLFF. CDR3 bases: TGTGCCAGCAGTCGCGGGACAGCAACTAATGAAAAACTGTTTTTT.

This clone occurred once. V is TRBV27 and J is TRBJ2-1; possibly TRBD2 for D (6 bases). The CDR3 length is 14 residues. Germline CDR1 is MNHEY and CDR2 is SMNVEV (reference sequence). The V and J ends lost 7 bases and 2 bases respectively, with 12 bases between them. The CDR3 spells CASMSAGTYNEQFF. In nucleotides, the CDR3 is TGTGCCAGCATGTCGGCGGGAACCTACAATGAGCAGTTCTTC.

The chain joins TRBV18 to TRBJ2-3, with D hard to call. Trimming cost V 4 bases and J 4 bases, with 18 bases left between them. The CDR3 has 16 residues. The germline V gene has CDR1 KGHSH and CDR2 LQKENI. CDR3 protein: CASSQLGSATADTQYF. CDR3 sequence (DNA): TGTGCCAGCTCACAGCTAGGGTCGGCTACGGCAGATACGCAGTATTTT.

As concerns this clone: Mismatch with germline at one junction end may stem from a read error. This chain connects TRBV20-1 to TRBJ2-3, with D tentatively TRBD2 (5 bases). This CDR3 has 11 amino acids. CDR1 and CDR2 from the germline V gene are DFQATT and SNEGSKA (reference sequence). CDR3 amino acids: CSAREGDTQYF. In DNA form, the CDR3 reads TGCAGTGCTCGAGAGGGTGATACGCAGTATTTT.

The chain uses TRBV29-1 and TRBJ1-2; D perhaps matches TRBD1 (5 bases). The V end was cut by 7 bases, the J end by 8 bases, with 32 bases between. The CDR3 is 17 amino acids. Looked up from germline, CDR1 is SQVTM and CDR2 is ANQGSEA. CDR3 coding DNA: TGCAGCGGATCATCCCCGGGGGGGGACCCAACAGGACGGGGCTACACCTTC. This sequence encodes CSGSSPGGDPTGRGYTF.

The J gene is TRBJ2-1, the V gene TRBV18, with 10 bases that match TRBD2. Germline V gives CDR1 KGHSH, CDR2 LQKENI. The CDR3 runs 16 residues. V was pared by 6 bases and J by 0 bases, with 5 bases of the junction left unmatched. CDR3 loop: CASSLASGGSYNEQFF. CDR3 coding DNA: TGTGCCAGCTCCCTTGCTAGCGGGGGCTCCTACAATGAGCAGTTCTTC.

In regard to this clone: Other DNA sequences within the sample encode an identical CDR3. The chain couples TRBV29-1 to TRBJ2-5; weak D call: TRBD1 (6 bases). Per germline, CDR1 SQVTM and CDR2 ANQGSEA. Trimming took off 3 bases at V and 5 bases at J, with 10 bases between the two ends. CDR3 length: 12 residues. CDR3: CSVEPRGETQYF. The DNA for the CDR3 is TGCAGCGTTGAGCCTAGGGGGGAGACCCAGTACTTC. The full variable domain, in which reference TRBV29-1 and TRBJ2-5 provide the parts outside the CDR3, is SAVISQKPSRDICQRGTSLTIQCQVDSQVTMMFWYRQQPGQSLTLIATANQGSEATYESGFVIDKFPISRPNLTFSTLTVSNMSPEDSSIYLCSVEPRGETQYFGPGTRLLVL.

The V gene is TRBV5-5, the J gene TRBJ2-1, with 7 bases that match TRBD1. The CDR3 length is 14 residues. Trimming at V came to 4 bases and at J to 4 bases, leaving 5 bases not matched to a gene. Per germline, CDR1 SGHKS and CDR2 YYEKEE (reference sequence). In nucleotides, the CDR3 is TGTGCCAGCAGCGTAAAGGGACAGTACAATGAGCAGTTCTTC. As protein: CASSVKGQYNEQFF.

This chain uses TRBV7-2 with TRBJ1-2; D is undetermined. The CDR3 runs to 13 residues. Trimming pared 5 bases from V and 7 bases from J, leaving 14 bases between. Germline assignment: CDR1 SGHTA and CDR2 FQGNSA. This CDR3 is CASSQYLSGGYTF. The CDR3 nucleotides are TGTGCCAGCAGCCAGTATCTCTCGGGTGGCTACACCTTC.

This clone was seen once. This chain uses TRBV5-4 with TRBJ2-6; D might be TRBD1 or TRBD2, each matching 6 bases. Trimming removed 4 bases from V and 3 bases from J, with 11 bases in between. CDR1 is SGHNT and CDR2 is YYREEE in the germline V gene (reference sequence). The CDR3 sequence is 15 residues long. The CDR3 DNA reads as TGTGCCAGCAGCGGCGGGACACTTGGGGCCAACGTCCTGACTTTC. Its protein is CASSGGTLGANVLTF.